This T cell receptor (beta chain) comes out of a study of cytomegalovirus exposure and HLA in healthy donors. Germline V CDR1 and CDR2: WNHNN, SYGVQD (reference sequence). The CDR3 extends over 16 amino acids. Trimming cost V 2 bases and J 1 base; bases outside gene matches: 4. The PCR contained 60 Vbeta and 13 Jbeta primers. The method was immunoSEQ multiplex PCR; TCRdb's version includes in-frame clones alone and lacks a portion of them. The data show 95,000 to 120,000 clones, roughly 67% seen once. This TCR derives from a man between 18 and 35 years old in good health and CMV-seropositive. The gene calls are TRBV10-1 and TRBJ2-4, with 8 bases identical to TRBD1. The specimen sequenced was PBMCs. CDR3 loop: CASSEGQGTAKNIQYF. CDR3 nucleotides: TGCGCCAGCAGTGAGGGACAGGGAACCGCCAAAAACATTCAGTACTTC.